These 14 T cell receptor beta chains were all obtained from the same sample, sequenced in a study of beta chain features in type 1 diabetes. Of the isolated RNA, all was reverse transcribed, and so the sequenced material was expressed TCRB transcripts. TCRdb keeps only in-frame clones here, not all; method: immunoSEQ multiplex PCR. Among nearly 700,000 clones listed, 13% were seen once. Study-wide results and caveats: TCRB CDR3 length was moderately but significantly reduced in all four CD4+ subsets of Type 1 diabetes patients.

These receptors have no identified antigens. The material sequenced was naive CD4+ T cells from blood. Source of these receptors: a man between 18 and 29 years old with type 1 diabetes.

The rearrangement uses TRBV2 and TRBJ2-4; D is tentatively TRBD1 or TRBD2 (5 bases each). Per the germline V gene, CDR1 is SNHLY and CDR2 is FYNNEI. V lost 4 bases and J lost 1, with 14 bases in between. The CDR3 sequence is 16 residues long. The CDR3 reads CASSGRGAEAKNIQYF. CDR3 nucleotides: TGTGCCAGCAGTGGGAGAGGGGCGGAGGCCAAAAACATTCAGTACTTC.

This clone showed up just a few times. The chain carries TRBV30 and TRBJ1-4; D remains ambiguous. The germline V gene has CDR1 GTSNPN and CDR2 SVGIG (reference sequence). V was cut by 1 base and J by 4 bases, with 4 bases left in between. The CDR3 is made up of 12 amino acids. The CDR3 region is CAWSGVNEKLFF. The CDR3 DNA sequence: TGTGCCTGGAGTGGTGTTAATGAAAAACTGTTTTTT. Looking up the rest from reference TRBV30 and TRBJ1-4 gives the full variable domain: SQTIHQWPATLVQPVGSPLSLECTVEGTSNPNLYWYRQAAGRGLQLLFYSVGIGQISSEVPQNLSASRPQDRQFILSSKKLLLSDSGFYLCAWSGVNEKLFFGSGTQLSVL.

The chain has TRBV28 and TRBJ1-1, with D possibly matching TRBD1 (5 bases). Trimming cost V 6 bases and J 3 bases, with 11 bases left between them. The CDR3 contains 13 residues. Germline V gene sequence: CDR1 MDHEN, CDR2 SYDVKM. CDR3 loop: CASSLTGYTEAFF. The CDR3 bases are TGTGCCAGCAGCTTAACAGGCTACACTGAAGCTTTCTTT.

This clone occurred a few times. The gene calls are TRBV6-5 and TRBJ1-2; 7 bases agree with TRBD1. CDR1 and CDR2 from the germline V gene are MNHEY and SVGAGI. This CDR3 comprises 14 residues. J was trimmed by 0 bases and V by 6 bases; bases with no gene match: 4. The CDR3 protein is CASRRQGSNYGYTF. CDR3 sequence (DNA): TGTGCCAGCAGGAGACAGGGATCTAACTATGGCTACACCTTC.

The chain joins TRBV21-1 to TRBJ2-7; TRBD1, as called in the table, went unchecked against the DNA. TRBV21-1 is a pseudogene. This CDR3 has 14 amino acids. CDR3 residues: CASSSHRLPREQYF. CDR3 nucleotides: TGTGCCAGCAGCAGTCACAGGCTCCCTCGCGAGCAGTACTTC.

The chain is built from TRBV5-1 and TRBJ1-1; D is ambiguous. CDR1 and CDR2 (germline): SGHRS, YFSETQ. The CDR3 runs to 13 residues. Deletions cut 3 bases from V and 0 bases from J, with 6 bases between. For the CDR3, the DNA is TGCGCCAGCAGCTACGAGATGAACACTGAAGCTTTCTTT. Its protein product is CASSYEMNTEAFF.

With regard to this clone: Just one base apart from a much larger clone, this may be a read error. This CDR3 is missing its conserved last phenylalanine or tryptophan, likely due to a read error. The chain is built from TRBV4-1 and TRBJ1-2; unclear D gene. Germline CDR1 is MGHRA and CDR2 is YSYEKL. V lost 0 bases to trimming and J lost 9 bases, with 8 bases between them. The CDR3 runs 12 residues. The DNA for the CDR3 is TGCGCCAGCAGCCAAGATCGCGGGAGCTACACCCTC. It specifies CASSQDRGSYTL.

The chain's CDR3 is CASSSEGTDLSYEQYF. The CDR3, as DNA: TGCGCCAGCAGCTCAGAGGGGACAGACCTCTCCTACGAGCAGTACTTC. V usage is TRBV5-1 and J usage is TRBJ2-7; 7 bases agree with TRBD1. This CDR3 has 16 residues. Germline lookup yields CDR1 SGHRS and CDR2 YFSETQ. After removal of 3 bases from V and 0 bases from J, the junction contained 9 bases not matched to a gene.

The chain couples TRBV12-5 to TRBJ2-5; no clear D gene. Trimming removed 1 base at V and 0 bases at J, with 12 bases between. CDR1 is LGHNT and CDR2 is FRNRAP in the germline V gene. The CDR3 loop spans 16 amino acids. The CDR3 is CASGLAGSSYQETQYF. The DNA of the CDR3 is TGTGCTAGTGGTTTGGCCGGATCCTCGTACCAAGAGACCCAGTACTTC.

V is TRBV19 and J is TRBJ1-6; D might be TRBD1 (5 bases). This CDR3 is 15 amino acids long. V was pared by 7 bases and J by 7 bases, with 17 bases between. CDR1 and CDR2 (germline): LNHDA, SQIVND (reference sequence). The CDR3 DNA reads TGTGCCAGTACCTCTTGGGACTACGGAAATTCACCCCTCCACTTT. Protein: CASTSWDYGNSPLHF.

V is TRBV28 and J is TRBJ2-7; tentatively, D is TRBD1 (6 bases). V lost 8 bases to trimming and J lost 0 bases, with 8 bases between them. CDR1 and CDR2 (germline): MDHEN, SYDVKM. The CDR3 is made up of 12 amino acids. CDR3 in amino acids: CASWDTSYEQYF. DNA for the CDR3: TGTGCCAGCTGGGACACCTCCTACGAGCAGTACTTC.

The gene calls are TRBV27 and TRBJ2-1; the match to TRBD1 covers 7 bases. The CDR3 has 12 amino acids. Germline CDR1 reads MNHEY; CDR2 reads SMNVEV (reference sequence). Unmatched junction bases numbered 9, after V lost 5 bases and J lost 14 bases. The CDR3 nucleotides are TGTGCCAGCAGTCCGGCACAGGGGAATAAGTTCTTC. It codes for CASSPAQGNKFF.

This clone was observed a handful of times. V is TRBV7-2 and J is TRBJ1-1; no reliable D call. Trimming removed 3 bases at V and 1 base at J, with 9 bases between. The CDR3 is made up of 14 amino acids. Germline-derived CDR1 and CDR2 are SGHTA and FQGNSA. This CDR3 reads CASSFTDGNTEAFF. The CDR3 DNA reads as TGTGCCAGCAGCTTTACGGACGGGAACACTGAAGCTTTCTTT.

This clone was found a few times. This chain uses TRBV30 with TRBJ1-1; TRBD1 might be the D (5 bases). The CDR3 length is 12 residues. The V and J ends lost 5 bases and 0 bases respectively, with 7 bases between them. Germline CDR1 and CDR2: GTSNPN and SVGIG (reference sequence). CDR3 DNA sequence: TGTGCCTGGTTGACAGTGAACACTGAAGCTTTCTTT. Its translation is CAWLTVNTEAFF.